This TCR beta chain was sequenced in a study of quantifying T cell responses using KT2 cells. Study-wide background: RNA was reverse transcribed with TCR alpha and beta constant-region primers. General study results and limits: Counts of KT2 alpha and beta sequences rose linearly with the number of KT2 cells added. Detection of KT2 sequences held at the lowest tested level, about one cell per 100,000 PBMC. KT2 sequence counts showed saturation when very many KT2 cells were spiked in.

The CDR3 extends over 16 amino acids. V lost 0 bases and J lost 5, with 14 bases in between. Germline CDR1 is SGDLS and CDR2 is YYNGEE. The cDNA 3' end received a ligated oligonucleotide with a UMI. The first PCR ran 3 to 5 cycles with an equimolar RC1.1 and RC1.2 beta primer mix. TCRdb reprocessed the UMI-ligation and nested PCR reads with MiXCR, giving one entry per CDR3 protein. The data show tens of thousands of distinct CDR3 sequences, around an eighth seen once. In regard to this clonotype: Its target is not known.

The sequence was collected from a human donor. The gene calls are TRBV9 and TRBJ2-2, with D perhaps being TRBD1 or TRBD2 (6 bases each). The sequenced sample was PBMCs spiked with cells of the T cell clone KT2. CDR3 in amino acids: CASSVVWGASTGELFF. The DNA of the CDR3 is TGTGCCAGCAGCGTAGTGTGGGGGGCCTCTACCGGGGAGCTGTTTTTT.